This is a list of T cell receptor beta chains from one sample in a study of vaccination and CD4 T cells after COVID-19. Their cognate antigens are unknown. TCRdb called the PCR reads again in MiXCR, with one record for every CDR3 protein. Altogether about 10,000 distinct CDR3 sequences are present, under 30% being singletons, with the ten largest covering over 12%. Sequences were derived from CD4+ T cells from blood, cultured in vitro, sampled after SARS-CoV-2 vaccination. Every receptor here comes from a human donor who had recovered from COVID-19. The CDR3 runs from the conserved cysteine through the conserved F or W. A D gene is named only where the DNA matches it firmly. Rows may omit the clone size; those that give it use once, few, many or a size class.

abundance: few
d_gene: -
j_gene: TRBJ1-5
v_gene: TRBV20-1
CDR3nt: TGCAGTGCCCAGAACAGGGATCCCCGTCAGCCCCAGCATTTT
CDR3aa: CSAQNRDPRQPQHF

abundance: -
d_gene: TRBD1
j_gene: TRBJ2-1
v_gene: TRBV7-9
CDR3nt: TGTGCCAGCAGCTCGCCTTATGGGACAGACAATGAGCAGTTCTTC
CDR3aa: CASSSPYGTDNEQFF

abundance: -
d_gene: TRBD1
j_gene: TRBJ2-7
v_gene: TRBV28
CDR3nt: TGTGCCAGCAGTTTAAGTCCCGGGCCAGGGGGCTACGAGCAGTACTTC
CDR3aa: CASSLSPGPGGYEQYF

abundance: -
d_gene: -
j_gene: TRBJ2-5
v_gene: TRBV6-1
CDR3nt: TGTGCCAGCAGCCCCATACAGGCTCCGAGGAGTCAAGAGACCCAGTACTTC
CDR3aa: CASSPIQAPRSQETQYF

abundance: few
d_gene: -
j_gene: TRBJ2-1
v_gene: TRBV28
CDR3nt: TGTGCTAGCAGTTCCTCCGACCCGGGGGAGCAGTTCTTC
CDR3aa: CASSSSDPGEQFF

abundance: few
d_gene: TRBD2
j_gene: TRBJ2-2
v_gene: TRBV10-1
CDR3nt: TGCGCCAGCAGTGCCCAATCCGGGAGGGCCCCCGGGGAGCTGTTTTTT
CDR3aa: CASSAQSGRAPGELFF

abundance: -
d_gene: TRBD1
j_gene: TRBJ2-7
v_gene: TRBV5-1
CDR3nt: TGCGCCAGCAGCCGGGGACAGGGGGCCCCTTACGCCTACGAGCAGTACTTC
CDR3aa: CASSRGQGAPYAYEQYF

abundance: -
d_gene: TRBD1
j_gene: TRBJ1-1
v_gene: TRBV29-1
CDR3nt: TGCAGCGTGGCGGGACAGGGCGTCCTCACTGAAGCTTTCTTT
CDR3aa: CSVAGQGVLTEAFF

abundance: -
d_gene: -
j_gene: TRBJ1-2
v_gene: TRBV5-4
CDR3nt: TGTGCCAGCCTGGACAACGGTTTCTTCGGCTACACCTTC
CDR3aa: CASLDNGFFGYTF

abundance: once
d_gene: TRBD1
j_gene: TRBJ2-2
v_gene: TRBV28
CDR3nt: TGTGCCAGCACCCGAGGGGACAGGGATACCGGGGAGCTGTTTTTT
CDR3aa: CASTRGDRDTGELFF

abundance: -
d_gene: -
j_gene: TRBJ1-1
v_gene: TRBV14
CDR3nt: TGTGCCAGCAGCCAAGACTGGGGGACAAACATCAACACTGAAGCTTTCTTT
CDR3aa: CASSQDWGTNINTEAFF

abundance: -
d_gene: TRBD1
j_gene: TRBJ1-3
v_gene: TRBV7-9
CDR3nt: TGTGCCAGCAGCTCGAGTGGGACAGGGAACACCATATATTTT
CDR3aa: CASSSSGTGNTIYF

abundance: -
d_gene: TRBD1
j_gene: TRBJ1-3
v_gene: TRBV20-1
CDR3nt: TGCAGTGCTGCAAAAACCAGGGGGTGGTCTGGAAACACCATATATTTT
CDR3aa: CSAAKTRGWSGNTIYF

abundance: -
d_gene: TRBD1
j_gene: TRBJ1-5
v_gene: TRBV28
CDR3nt: TGTGCCAGCAGTCGGAGGACAGGGCGAGATCAGCCCCAGCATTTT
CDR3aa: CASSRRTGRDQPQHF

abundance: -
d_gene: -
j_gene: TRBJ2-6
v_gene: TRBV5-1
CDR3nt: TGCGCCAGCAGCTTTTTAGCAGCCTCTGGCTCTGGGGCCAACGTCCTGACTTTC
CDR3aa: CASSFLAASGSGANVLTF

abundance: -
d_gene: -
j_gene: TRBJ2-7
v_gene: TRBV20-1
CDR3nt: TGCAGTGCTATGTGGCGGGGTCCCGGGGAGCAGTACTTC
CDR3aa: CSAMWRGPGEQYF

abundance: few
d_gene: TRBD1
j_gene: TRBJ2-7
v_gene: TRBV24-1
CDR3nt: TGTGCCACCAGTGACCCCGGGACAGGGACCTACGAGCAGTACTTC
CDR3aa: CATSDPGTGTYEQYF

abundance: few
d_gene: -
j_gene: TRBJ2-7
v_gene: TRBV24-1
CDR3nt: TGTGCCACCAGTGAAGGGGGAACACGCTCCTACGAGCAGTACTTC
CDR3aa: CATSEGGTRSYEQYF

abundance: -
d_gene: -
j_gene: TRBJ1-5
v_gene: TRBV20-1
CDR3nt: TGCAGTGCTAGTGGGAGGGTCCTGGGCAATCAGCCCCAGCATTTT
CDR3aa: CSASGRVLGNQPQHF

abundance: -
d_gene: TRBD2
j_gene: TRBJ2-1
v_gene: TRBV9
CDR3nt: TGTGCCAGCAGCGTATTAGCGGGAGTGGGGAATGAGCAGTTCTTC
CDR3aa: CASSVLAGVGNEQFF

abundance: few
d_gene: -
j_gene: TRBJ2-5
v_gene: TRBV19
CDR3nt: TGTGCCAGTCGCCAGGACGGAGAGACCCAGTACTTC
CDR3aa: CASRQDGETQYF

abundance: -
d_gene: -
j_gene: TRBJ2-5
v_gene: TRBV28
CDR3nt: TGTGCCAGCCCTCTTGTGAGGGAGACCCAGTACTTC
CDR3aa: CASPLVRETQYF

abundance: -
d_gene: TRBD2
j_gene: TRBJ2-7
v_gene: TRBV7-9
CDR3nt: TGTGCCAGCAGCTTAGGTCAGGCGGGAGGGCCCTACGAGCAGTACTTC
CDR3aa: CASSLGQAGGPYEQYF

abundance: -
d_gene: -
j_gene: TRBJ1-1
v_gene: TRBV6-5
CDR3nt: TGTGCCAGCAGTTACTCCCCGGACAGCCGGGTCCAAGCTTTCTTT
CDR3aa: CASSYSPDSRVQAFF

abundance: -
d_gene: -
j_gene: TRBJ1-2
v_gene: TRBV7-9
CDR3nt: TGTGCCAGCACCGACACCGGGGGGTACTACTATGGCTACACCTTC
CDR3aa: CASTDTGGYYYGYTF

abundance: few
d_gene: -
j_gene: TRBJ1-1
v_gene: TRBV19
CDR3nt: TGTGCCAGTAGTATGGTGGGGACCTGGGTAGCTTTCTTT
CDR3aa: CASSMVGTWVAFF

abundance: -
d_gene: TRBD1
j_gene: TRBJ1-6
v_gene: TRBV28
CDR3nt: TGTGCCGGGCACCGGGACAGGGGAAATTCACCCCTCCACTTT
CDR3aa: CAGHRDRGNSPLHF

abundance: -
d_gene: TRBD1
j_gene: TRBJ1-5
v_gene: TRBV7-2
CDR3nt: TGTGCCAGCAGCTTTCAGGGGGTTACCAATCAGCCCCAGCATTTT
CDR3aa: CASSFQGVTNQPQHF

abundance: -
d_gene: -
j_gene: TRBJ2-1
v_gene: TRBV30
CDR3nt: TGTGCCTGGAGTGCCGTTGAGGGATTTAGCCACTTC
CDR3aa: CAWSAVEGFSHF

abundance: -
d_gene: -
j_gene: TRBJ2-1
v_gene: TRBV20-1
CDR3nt: TGCAGTGCCCGACGGGATTACAGTGAGCAGTTCTTC
CDR3aa: CSARRDYSEQFF

abundance: -
d_gene: -
j_gene: TRBJ2-7
v_gene: TRBV7-2
CDR3nt: TGTGCCAGCAGCTTAGCGGCCTACGAGCAGTACTTC
CDR3aa: CASSLAAYEQYF

abundance: -
d_gene: -
j_gene: TRBJ2-1
v_gene: TRBV19
CDR3nt: TGTGCCAGTAGTTTTTACGCGGTAAATGAGCAGTTCTTC
CDR3aa: CASSFYAVNEQFF

abundance: -
d_gene: TRBD2
j_gene: TRBJ2-1
v_gene: TRBV27
CDR3nt: TGTGCCACGACAGGGGCGCGACTAGCGGGAGGTGAGCAGTTCTTC
CDR3aa: CATTGARLAGGEQFF

abundance: large
d_gene: TRBD2
j_gene: TRBJ2-5
v_gene: TRBV19
CDR3nt: TGTGCCAGTAGTCCGGGACTAGCGAGGGTGACCCAGTACTTC
CDR3aa: CASSPGLARVTQYF

abundance: few
d_gene: TRBD1
j_gene: TRBJ2-7
v_gene: TRBV28
CDR3nt: TGTGCCAGCAGTTTTCCCGGGACAGGACCCTACGAGCAGTACTTC
CDR3aa: CASSFPGTGPYEQYF

abundance: -
d_gene: TRBD2
j_gene: TRBJ2-5
v_gene: TRBV10-2
CDR3nt: TGCGCCAGCAGTTGGACTAGCGGGAGGAAAGAGACCCAGTACTTC
CDR3aa: CASSWTSGRKETQYF

abundance: few
d_gene: TRBD1
j_gene: TRBJ1-2
v_gene: TRBV7-9
CDR3nt: TGTGCCAGCATCCGGGACAGCATCTATGGCTACACCTTC
CDR3aa: CASIRDSIYGYTF

abundance: few
d_gene: -
j_gene: TRBJ2-7
v_gene: TRBV20-1
CDR3nt: TGCAGTGTACCCCGCTCCTACGAGCAGTACTTC
CDR3aa: CSVPRSYEQYF

abundance: few
d_gene: TRBD1
j_gene: TRBJ2-5
v_gene: TRBV7-9
CDR3nt: TGTGCCAGCAGCTTAGGGTATTACAAGGGACAGAGGGGAGAGACCCAGTACTTC
CDR3aa: CASSLGYYKGQRGETQYF

abundance: -
d_gene: -
j_gene: TRBJ2-1
v_gene: TRBV7-9
CDR3nt: TGTGCCAGCAGGACCGGGGCCAGGGGAGATGAGCAGTTCTTC
CDR3aa: CASRTGARGDEQFF

abundance: medium-sized
d_gene: -
j_gene: TRBJ2-5
v_gene: TRBV7-2
CDR3nt: TGTGCCAGCAGCCCGGGACCACGCCAAGAGACCCAGTACTTC
CDR3aa: CASSPGPRQETQYF